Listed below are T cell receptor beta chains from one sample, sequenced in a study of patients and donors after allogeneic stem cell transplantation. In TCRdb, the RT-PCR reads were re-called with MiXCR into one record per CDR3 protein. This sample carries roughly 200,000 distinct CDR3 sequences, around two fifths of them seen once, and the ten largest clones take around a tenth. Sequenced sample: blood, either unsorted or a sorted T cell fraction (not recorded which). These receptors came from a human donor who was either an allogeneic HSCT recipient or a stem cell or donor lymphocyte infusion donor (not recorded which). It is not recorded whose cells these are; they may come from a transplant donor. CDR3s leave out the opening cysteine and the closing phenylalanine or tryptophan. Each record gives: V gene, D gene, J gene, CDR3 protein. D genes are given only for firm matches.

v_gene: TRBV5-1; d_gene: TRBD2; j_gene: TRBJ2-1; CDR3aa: ASSLTAGLQKQF
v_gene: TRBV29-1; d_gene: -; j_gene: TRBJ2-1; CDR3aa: SVDGTQTYNEQF
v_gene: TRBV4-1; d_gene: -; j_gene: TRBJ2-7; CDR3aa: ASSLSRVSMPASSYEQY
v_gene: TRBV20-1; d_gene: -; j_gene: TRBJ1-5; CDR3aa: SASPQDSNQPQH
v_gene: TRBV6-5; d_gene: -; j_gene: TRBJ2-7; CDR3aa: ASSSYREQY
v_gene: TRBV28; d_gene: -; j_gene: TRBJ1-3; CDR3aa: ASRYSGNTIY
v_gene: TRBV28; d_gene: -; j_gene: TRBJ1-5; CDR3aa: ASSLTYAGFSNQPQH
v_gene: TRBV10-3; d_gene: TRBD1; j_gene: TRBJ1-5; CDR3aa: AISPDRGGQPQH
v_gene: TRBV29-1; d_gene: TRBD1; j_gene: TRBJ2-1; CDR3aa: SVRPGTGGAGSYNEQF
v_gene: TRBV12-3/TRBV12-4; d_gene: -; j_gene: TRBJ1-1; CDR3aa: ASSPDGAEAF
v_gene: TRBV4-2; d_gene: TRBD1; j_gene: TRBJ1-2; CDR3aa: ASSQVPGQGLSNYGYT
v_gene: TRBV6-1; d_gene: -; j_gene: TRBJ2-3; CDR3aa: ASIRTDTQY
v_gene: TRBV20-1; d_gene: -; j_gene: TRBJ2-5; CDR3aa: SARHWQETQY
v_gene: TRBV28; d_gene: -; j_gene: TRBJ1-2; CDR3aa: ASSSYRIYGYT
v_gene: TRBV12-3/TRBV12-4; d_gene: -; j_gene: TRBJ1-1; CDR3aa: ASKGPQGGRMNTEAF
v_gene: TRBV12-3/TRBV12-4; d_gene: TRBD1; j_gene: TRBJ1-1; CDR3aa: ASSFGTGPYTEAF
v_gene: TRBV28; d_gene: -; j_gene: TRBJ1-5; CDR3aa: ASSFSWGEEQPQH